This T cell receptor beta chain is from a study of blood T cell repertoires in COVID-19. About the research overall: T cells, B-cell-depleted T cells, or PBMCs provided the cDNA or gDNA that served as material.

The CDR3 consists of 14 residues. The germline V gene has CDR1 SNHLY and CDR2 FYNNEI. J was trimmed by 7 bases and V by 6 bases; bases with no gene match: 5. Using immunoSEQ multiplex PCR, the repertoire was profiled, and TCRdb retains in-frame clones only, with some absent. The sample lists more than 300,000 clones, approximately 89% seen once, with 10% in the top ten. This sequence joins TRBV2 and TRBJ2-7; 14 nucleotides align to TRBD2. Specimen: peripheral blood. This clonotype originated in a woman aged 25 to 39 with COVID-19, enrolled during active disease. CDR3 loop: CASRGLAGEVEQYF. CDR3 nucleotide sequence: TGTGCCAGCAGGGGACTAGCGGGAGAAGTTGAGCAGTACTTC.